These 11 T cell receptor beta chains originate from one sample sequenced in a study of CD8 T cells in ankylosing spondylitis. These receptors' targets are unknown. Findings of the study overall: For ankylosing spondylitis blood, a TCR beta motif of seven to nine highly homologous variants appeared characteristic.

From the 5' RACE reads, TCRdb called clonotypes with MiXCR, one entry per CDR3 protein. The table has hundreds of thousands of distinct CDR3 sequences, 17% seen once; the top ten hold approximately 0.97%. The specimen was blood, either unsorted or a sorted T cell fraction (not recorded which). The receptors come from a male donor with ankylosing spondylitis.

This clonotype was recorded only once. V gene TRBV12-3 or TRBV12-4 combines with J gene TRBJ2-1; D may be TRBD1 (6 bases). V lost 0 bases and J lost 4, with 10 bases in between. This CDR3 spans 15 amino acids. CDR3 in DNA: TGTGCCAGCAGTTTAGCTGAGGACAGTTACAATGAGCAGTTCTTC. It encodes CASSLAEDSYNEQFF.

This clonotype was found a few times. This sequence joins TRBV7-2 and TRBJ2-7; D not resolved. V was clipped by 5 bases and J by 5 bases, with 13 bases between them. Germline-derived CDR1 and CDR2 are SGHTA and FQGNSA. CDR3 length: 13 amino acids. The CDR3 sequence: CASSPTGLNEQYF. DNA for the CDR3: TGTGCCAGCAGCCCCACCGGTCTCAACGAGCAGTACTTC.

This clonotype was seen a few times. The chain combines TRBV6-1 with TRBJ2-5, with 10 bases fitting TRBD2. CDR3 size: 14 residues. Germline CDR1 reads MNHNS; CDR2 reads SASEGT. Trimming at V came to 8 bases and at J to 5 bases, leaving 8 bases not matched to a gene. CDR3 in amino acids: CASHKRGGYETQYF. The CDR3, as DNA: TGTGCCAGCCATAAGCGGGGGGGCTATGAGACCCAGTACTTC.

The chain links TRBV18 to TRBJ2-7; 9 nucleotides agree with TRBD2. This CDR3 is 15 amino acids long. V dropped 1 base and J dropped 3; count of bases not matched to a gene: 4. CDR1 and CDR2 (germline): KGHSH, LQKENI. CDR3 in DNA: TGTGCCAGCTCACCACGACTAGCGGATAACTACGAGCAGTACTTC. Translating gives CASSPRLADNYEQYF.

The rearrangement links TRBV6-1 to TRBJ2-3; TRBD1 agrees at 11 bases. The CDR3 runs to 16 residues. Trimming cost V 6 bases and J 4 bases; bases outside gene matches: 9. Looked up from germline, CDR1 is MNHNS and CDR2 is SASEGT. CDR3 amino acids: CASSREGQGVSDTQYF. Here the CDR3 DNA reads TGTGCCAGCAGCCGAGAGGGACAGGGGGTCTCAGATACGCAGTATTTT.

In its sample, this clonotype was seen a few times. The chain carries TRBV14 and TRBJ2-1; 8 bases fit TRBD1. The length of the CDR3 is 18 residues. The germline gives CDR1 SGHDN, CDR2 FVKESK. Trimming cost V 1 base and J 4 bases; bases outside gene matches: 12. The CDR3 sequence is CASSQGFVGQATYNEQFF. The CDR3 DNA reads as TGTGCCAGCAGCCAAGGATTTGTGGGACAGGCGACATACAATGAGCAGTTCTTC.

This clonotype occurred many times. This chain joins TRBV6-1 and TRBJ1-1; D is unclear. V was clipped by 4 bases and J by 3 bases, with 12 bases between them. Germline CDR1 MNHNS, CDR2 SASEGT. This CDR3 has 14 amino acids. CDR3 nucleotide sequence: TGTGCCAGCAGTGCGAACATAGCGGACACTGAAGCTTTCTTT. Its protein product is CASSANIADTEAFF.

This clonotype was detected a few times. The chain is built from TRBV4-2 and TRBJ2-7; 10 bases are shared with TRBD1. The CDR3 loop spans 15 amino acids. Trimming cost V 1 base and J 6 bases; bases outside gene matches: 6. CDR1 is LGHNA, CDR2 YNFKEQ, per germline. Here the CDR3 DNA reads TGTGCCAGCAGCCAAGTACCGGGACAGGGGACCGAGCAGTACTTC. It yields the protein CASSQVPGQGTEQYF.

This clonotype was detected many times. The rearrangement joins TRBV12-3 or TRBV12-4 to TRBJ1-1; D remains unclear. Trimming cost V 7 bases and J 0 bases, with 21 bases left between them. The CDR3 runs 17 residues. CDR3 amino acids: CASTTVARSNMNTEAFF. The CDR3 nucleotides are TGTGCCAGCACCACCGTAGCCAGGTCAAATATGAACACTGAAGCTTTCTTT.

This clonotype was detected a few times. This CDR3 reads CASSLIRVAALGGEAFF. Here the CDR3 DNA reads TGTGCCAGCTCACTAATCAGGGTTGCGGCCCTAGGCGGTGAAGCTTTCTTT. This chain links TRBV18 with TRBJ1-1, with D maybe TRBD1 (5 bases). The germline V gene encodes CDR1 KGHSH and CDR2 LQKENI. The CDR3 length is 17 residues. Trimming cost V 4 bases and J 7 bases, with 25 bases left between them.

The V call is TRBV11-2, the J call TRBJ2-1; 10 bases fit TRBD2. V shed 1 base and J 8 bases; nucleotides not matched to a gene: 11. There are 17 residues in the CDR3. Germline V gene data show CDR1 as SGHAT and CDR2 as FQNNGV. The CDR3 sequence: CASSLVLSGGASHEQFF. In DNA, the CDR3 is TGTGCCAGCAGCTTAGTACTGAGCGGGGGGGCCTCCCATGAGCAGTTCTTC.